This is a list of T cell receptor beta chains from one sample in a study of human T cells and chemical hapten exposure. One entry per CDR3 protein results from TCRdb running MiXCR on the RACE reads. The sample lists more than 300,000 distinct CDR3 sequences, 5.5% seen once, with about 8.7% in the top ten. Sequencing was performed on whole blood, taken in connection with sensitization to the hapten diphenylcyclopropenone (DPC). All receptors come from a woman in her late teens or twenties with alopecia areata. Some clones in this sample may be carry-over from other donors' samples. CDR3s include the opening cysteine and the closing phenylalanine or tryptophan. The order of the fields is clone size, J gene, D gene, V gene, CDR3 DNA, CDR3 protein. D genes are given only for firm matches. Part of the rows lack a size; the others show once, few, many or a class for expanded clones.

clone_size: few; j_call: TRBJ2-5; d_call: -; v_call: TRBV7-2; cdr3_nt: TGTGCCAGCCGGAGGGGCAGTTTAGAGACCCAGTACTTC; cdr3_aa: CASRRGSLETQYF
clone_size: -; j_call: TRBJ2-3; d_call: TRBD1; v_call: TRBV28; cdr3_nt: TGTGCCAGCAGTTTATGGGGACAGGGCGGCACAGATACGCAGTATTTT; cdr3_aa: CASSLWGQGGTDTQYF
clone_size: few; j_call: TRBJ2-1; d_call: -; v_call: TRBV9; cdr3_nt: TGTGCCAGCAGCGTAGATATCGGTGAGCAGTTCTTC; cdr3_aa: CASSVDIGEQFF
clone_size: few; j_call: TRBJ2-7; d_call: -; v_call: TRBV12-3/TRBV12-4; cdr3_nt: TGTGCCAGCAGTTTTAAGGCAGGTTCCCCCTACGAGCAGTACTTC; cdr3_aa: CASSFKAGSPYEQYF
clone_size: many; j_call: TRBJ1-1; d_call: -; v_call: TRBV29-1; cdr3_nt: TGCAGCGCTCTGGGGGAGAACACTGAAGCTTTCTTT; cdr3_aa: CSALGENTEAFF
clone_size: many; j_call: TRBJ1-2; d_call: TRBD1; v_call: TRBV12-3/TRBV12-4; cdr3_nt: TGTGCCAGCAGACAGGGGAATTCCTATGGCTACACCTTC; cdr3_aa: CASRQGNSYGYTF
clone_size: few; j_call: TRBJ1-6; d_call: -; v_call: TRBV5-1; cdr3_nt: TGCGCCAGCAGCTTGGGGATCCTCTCCTATAATTCACCCCTCCACTTT; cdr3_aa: CASSLGILSYNSPLHF
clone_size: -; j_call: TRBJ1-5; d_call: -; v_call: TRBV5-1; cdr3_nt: TGCGCCAGCAGCTTGGGGCAGGGAAGGAGTCAGCCCCAGCATTTT; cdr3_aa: CASSLGQGRSQPQHF
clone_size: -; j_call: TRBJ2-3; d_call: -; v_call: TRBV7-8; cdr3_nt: TGTGCCAGCAGCTTCGGGGGTACAGATACGCAGTATTTT; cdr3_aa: CASSFGGTDTQYF
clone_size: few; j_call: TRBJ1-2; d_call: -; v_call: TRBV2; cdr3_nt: TGTGCCAGCAGTGCTACAGCCTATGGCTACACCTTC; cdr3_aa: CASSATAYGYTF
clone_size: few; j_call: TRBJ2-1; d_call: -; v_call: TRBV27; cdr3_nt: TGTGCCAGCAGTCCTCGGACAGCCCCTCGGTGGTTCTTC; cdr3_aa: CASSPRTAPRWFF
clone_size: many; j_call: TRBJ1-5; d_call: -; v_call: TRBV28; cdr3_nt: TGTGCCAGCAGTTTAAAAGGGGAATATCAGCCCCAGCATTTT; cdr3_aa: CASSLKGEYQPQHF
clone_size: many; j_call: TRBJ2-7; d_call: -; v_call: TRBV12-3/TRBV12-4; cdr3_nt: TGTGCCAGCAGCCCACCGGCCGCGTCCAGCGAGCAGTACTTC; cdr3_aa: CASSPPAASSEQYF
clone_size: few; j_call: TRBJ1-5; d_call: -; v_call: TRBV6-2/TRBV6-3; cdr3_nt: TGTGCCAGCAGTCCCTGGTCCGATAGCAATCAGCCCCAGCATTTT; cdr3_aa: CASSPWSDSNQPQHF
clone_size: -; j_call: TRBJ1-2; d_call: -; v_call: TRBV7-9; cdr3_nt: TGTGCCAGCACGAATCTGGGGTTTGGGGATAACTATGGCTACACCTTC; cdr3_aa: CASTNLGFGDNYGYTF
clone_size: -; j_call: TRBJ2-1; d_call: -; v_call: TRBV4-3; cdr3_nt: TGCGCCAGCAGCCAAGAAGAATGGAGGGACAATGAGCAGTTCTTC; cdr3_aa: CASSQEEWRDNEQFF
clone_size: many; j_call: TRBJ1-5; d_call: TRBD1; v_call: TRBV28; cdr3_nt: TGTGCCAGCAGTACCGGGACAGGCGGTCAGCCCCAGCATTTT; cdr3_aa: CASSTGTGGQPQHF